This T cell receptor beta chain was sequenced for a study of a mutant IDH1 vaccine in newly diagnosed glioma. The overall study: All eight of the vaccinations patients received fell in weeks 1, 3, 5, 7, 11, 15, 19 and 23. Patients were pretreated with radiotherapy, temozolomide, or both, mostly both.

This sample's time point: week 5, during vaccination. A 20-mer mutant IDH1 peptide at 300 ug was injected subcutaneously with topical imiquimod. TCRdb's table, derived via immunoSEQ multiplex PCR, lists solely in-frame clones and lacks some. The sample records fewer than 100,000 clones, about 91% being singletons. Remarks on this clone: The antigen remains unidentified.

Sequenced material: PBMCs, taken from a glioma patient whose treatment included an IDH1 peptide vaccine. This clonotype originated in a woman between 45 and 60 years old with glioma.

The CDR3 DNA reads as TGTGCCAGTAGTATAAGTAGAGGGAGTGGGACCGGGGAGCTGTTTTTT. Its translation: CASSISRGSGTGELFF. The V call is TRBV19, the J call TRBJ2-2; D is possibly TRBD2 (5 bases). Trimming cost V 2 bases and J 5 bases, with 15 bases left between them. CDR3 length: 16 amino acids. From germline, CDR1 is LNHDA and CDR2 SQIVND (reference sequence).